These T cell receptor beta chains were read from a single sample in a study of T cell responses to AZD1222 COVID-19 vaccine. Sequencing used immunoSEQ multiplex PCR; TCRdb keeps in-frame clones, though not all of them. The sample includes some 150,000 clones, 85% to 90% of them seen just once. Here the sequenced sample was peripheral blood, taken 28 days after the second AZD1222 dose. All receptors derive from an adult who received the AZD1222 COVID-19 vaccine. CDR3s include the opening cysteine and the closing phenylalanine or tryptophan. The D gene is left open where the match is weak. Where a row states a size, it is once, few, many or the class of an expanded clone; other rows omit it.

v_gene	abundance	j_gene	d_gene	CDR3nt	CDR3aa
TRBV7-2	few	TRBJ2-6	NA	TGTGCCAGCAGCCGGGGGGCCTCCTCTGGGGCCAACGTCCTGACTTTC	CASSRGASSGANVLTF
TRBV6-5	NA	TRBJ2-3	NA	TGTGCCAGCAATAAGATCGGGGGCACAGATACGCAGTATTTT	CASNKIGGTDTQYF
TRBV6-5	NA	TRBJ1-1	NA	TGTGCCAGCACCATTTCACTCCACGACACTGAAGCTTTCTTT	CASTISLHDTEAFF
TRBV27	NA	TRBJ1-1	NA	TGTGCCAGCAGTTATCGACACAACACTGAAGCTTTCTTT	CASSYRHNTEAFF
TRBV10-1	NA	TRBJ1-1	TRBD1	TGCCCCCCCAGACCTCACGACAGGGTCACTGAAGCTTTCTTT	CPPRPHDRVTEAFF
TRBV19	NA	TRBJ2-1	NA	TGTGCCAGTAGTATAATGAAGGGGAGTTTCTACAATGAGCAGTTCTTC	CASSIMKGSFYNEQFF
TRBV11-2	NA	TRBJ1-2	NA	TGTGCCAGCAGCTTAGAGGGGCTCGGCCACACCTTC	CASSLEGLGHTF
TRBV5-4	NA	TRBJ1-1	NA	TGTGCCAGCAGCCTAACGCGGGATGGCACTGAAGCTTTCTTT	CASSLTRDGTEAFF
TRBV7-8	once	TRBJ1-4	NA	TGTGCCAGCAGCTCCGGGGGGGGTAACGAAAAACTGTTTTTT	CASSSGGGNEKLFF
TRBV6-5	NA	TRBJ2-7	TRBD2	TGTGCCAGCGGGGACGTGGGGGGGAGTTACGAGCAGTACTTC	CASGDVGGSYEQYF
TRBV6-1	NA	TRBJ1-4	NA	TGTGCCAGCAGTGAATCAGCCGGGGGTAATGAAAAACTGTTTTTT	CASSESAGGNEKLFF
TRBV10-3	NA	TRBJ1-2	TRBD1	TGTGCCATCAGTGAGAACCCAGGGGGGTTTTATGGCTACACCTTC	CAISENPGGFYGYTF
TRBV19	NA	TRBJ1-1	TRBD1	TGTGCCAGTAGTATCGGACAGGTTGACACTGAAGCTTTCTTT	CASSIGQVDTEAFF